This TCR beta chain was sequenced during a study of T cell repertoires in cytomegalovirus infection. Study-wide background: An indication of both CMV infection and matching HLA type came from public TCR beta signatures.

The length of the CDR3 is 14 residues. From germline, CDR1 is SEHNR and CDR2 FQNEAQ (reference sequence). V lost 2 bases and J lost 1, with 3 bases in between. TCRdb passed the reads through MiXCR, listing each CDR3 protein once. Here the sample spans fewer than 350,000 distinct CDR3 sequences, roughly a sixth being singletons. Whole-study results and caveats: There were carriers of CMV plus the relevant HLA, and cumulative public TCR beta family frequency identified them. CMV-specific TCR beta clonotypes restricted by HLA-C dominated the ex vivo response.

This clonotype was seen ten or more times. Antigen specificity is unknown. Sequencing used PBMCs. The chain links TRBV7-9 to TRBJ2-6; the D is unclear. This receptor was identified in a human donor in good health (CMV status not recorded). Some clones in this sample may be carry-over from other donors' samples. The CDR3 coding sequence is TGTGCCAGCAGCTTACCTTCTGGGGCCAACGTCCTGACTTTC. Translating it yields CASSLPSGANVLTF.